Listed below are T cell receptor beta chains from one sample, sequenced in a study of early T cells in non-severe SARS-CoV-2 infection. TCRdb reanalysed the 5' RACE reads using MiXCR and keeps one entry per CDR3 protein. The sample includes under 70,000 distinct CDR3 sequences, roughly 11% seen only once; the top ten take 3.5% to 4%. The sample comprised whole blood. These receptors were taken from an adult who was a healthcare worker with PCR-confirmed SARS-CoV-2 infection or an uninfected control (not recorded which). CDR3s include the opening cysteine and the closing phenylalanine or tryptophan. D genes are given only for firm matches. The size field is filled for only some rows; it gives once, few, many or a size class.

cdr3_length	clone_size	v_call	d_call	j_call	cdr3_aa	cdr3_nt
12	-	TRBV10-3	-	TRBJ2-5	CDLLELGETQYF	TGTGATTTACTGGAGCTGGGAGAGACCCAGTACTTC
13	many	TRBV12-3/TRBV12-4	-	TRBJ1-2	CASSFRVGYGYTF	TGTGCCAGCAGTTTTAGGGTAGGGTATGGCTACACCTTC
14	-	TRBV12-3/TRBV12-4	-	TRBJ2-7	CASSLGVSSYEQYF	TGTGCCAGCAGTTTGGGGGTTAGCTCCTACGAGCAGTACTTC
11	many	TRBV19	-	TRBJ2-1	CASSARDEQFF	TGTGCCAGTAGTGCCCGGGATGAGCAGTTCTTC
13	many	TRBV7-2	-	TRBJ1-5	CASSLILTQPQHF	TGTGCCAGCAGCTTAATCCTAACTCAGCCCCAGCATTTT
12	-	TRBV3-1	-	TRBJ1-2	CACSQGRDGKTF	TGTGCCTGCAGCCAAGGAAGGGACGGAAAGACCTTC
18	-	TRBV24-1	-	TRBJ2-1	CATSDGGSRADSYNEQFF	TGTGCCACCAGTGATGGAGGATCGAGGGCGGACTCCTACAATGAGCAGTTCTTC
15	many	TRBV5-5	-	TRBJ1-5	CASSFGRVNNQPQHF	TGTGCCAGCAGCTTTGGTCGAGTGAATAATCAGCCCCAGCATTTT
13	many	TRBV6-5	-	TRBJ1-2	CASSRRGIDGYTF	TGTGCCAGCAGTCGCAGGGGTATCGATGGCTACACCTTC
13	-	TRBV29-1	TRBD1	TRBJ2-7	CSVWDRGSYEQYF	TGCAGCGTTTGGGACAGGGGGAGTTACGAGCAGTACTTC
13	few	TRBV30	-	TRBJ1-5	CAWNGNLYQPQHF	TGTGCCTGGAATGGGAATCTATATCAGCCCCAGCATTTT
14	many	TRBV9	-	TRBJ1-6	CASSVRRIDSPLHF	TGTGCCAGCAGCGTACGGAGGATCGATTCACCCCTCCACTTT
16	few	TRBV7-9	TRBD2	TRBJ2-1	CASSLVVAGVRNEQFF	TGTGCCAGCAGCTTAGTGGTAGCGGGAGTACGAAATGAGCAGTTCTTC
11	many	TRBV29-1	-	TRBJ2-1	CSSGDGYEQFF	TGCAGCTCCGGGGACGGCTATGAGCAGTTCTTC
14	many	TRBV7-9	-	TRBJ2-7	CASSQGTQPGEQYF	TGTGCCAGCAGCCAAGGGACCCAACCTGGGGAGCAGTACTTC
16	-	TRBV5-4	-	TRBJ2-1	CASTDSRVSSYNEQFF	TGTGCCAGCACCGACTCTAGGGTGAGCTCCTACAATGAGCAGTTCTTC
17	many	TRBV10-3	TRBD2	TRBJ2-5	CAIAGLAGGPIQETQYF	TGTGCCATCGCCGGACTAGCGGGAGGCCCGATCCAAGAGACCCAGTACTTC
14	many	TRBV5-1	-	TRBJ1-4	CASRQQGVDEKLFF	TGCGCCAGCAGACAACAGGGAGTAGATGAAAAACTGTTTTTT
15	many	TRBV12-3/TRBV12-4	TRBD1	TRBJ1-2	CASSLGQGGPYGYTF	TGTGCCAGCAGTTTAGGGCAGGGGGGGCCCTATGGCTACACCTTC
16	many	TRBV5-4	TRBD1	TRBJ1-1	CASSRGQGAVRSEAFF	TGTGCCAGCAGCCGCGGACAGGGGGCGGTGAGGTCTGAAGCTTTCTTT
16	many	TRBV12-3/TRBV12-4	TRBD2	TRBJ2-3	CASSLIRAGAEDTQYF	TGTGCCAGCAGTTTAATACGGGCGGGAGCGGAAGATACGCAGTATTTT
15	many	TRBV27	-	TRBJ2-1	CASSPVIGVYNEQFF	TGTGCCAGCAGTCCCGTTATAGGAGTGTACAATGAGCAGTTCTTC
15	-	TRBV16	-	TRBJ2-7	CASSRRSLNSYEQYF	TGTGCCAGCAGCCGCCGATCCCTTAACTCCTACGAGCAGTACTTC
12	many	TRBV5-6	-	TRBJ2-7	CASSLNSAEQYF	TGTGCCAGCAGCTTAAATAGCGCCGAGCAGTACTTC
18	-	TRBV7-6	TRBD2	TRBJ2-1	CASSAMLAEVSSYNEQFF	TGTGCCAGCAGCGCCATGCTAGCGGAAGTATCCTCCTACAATGAGCAGTTCTTC
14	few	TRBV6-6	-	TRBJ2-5	CASSYLGRQETQYF	TGTGCCAGCAGTTACCTCGGACGACAAGAGACCCAGTACTTC
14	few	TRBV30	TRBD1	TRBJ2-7	CAWSLMTGGLEQYF	TGTGCCTGGAGCCTCATGACAGGGGGCCTTGAGCAGTACTTC
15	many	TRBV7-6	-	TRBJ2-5	CASSLAGQRGETQYF	TGTGCCAGCAGCTTAGCGGGGCAAAGGGGAGAGACCCAGTACTTC
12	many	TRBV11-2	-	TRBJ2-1	CASSLKANEQFF	TGTGCCAGCAGCTTAAAGGCGAATGAGCAGTTCTTC
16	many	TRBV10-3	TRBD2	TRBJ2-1	CAISELPSGADNEQFF	TGTGCCATCAGTGAGTTGCCTAGCGGGGCAGACAATGAGCAGTTCTTC
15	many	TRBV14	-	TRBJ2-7	CASSQESQVPYEQYF	TGTGCCAGCAGCCAAGAGTCCCAGGTTCCCTACGAGCAGTACTTC